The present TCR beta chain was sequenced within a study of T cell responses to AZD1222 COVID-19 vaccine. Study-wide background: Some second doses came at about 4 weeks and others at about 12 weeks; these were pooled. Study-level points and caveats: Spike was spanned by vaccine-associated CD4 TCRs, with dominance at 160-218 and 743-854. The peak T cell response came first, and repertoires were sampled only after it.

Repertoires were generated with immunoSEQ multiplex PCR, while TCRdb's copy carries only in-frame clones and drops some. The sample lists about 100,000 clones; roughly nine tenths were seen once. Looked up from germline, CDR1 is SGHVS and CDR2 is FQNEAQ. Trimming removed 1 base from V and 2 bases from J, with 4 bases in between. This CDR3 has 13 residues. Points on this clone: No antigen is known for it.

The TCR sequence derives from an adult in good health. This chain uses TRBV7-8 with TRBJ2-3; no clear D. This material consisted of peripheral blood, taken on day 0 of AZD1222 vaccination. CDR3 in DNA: TGTGCCAGCAGCTTAGGCCCCACAGATACGCAGTATTTT. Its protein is CASSLGPTDTQYF.